This paragraph covers one TCR beta chain sequence. The antigen is undetermined. Sequence at one end of the junction differs from germline and may be a read error. Researchers took RNA transcripts and amplified the TCR beta CDR3 regions from them. Researchers ran a first-round RT-PCR on the TCR CDR3 using the HTBI primer set. MiXCR, applied by TCRdb to the multiplex PCR reads, yields one record per CDR3 protein. The profile shows about 52,000 distinct CDR3 sequences, around 48% of them singletons. The sample belongs to a study of T cells in Graves' hyperthyroidism and ophthalmopathy. Points from the study as a whole: Peripheral blood also featured most of the thyroid clonotypes expanded above 0.001.

CDR1 and CDR2 from the germline V gene are SNHLY and FYNNEI. CDR3 length equals 17 residues. Using around 10 ml of fresh peripheral blood, PBMCs were prepared. The receptor's source is a woman between 45 and 65 years old with Graves' ophthalmopathy. The chain combines TRBV2 with TRBJ1-3; no clear D gene. The sequenced material came from blood. The CDR3 DNA reads TGTGACAGCAGTGAAGCTGGATCGGCGGACTCTGGTAACACCATATATTTT. This sequence encodes CDSSEAGSADSGNTIYF.